This T cell receptor beta chain stems from a study of T-cell reconstitution after alpha-beta-depleted transplantation in children. Study observations and caveats: Surviving recipient T cells and thymic progenitors underlay high day-60 TCRbeta diversity in some patients. At one year after transplant, newly produced T cells mostly accounted for T-cell counts and diversity. As was reported, about two months after transplant, alpha-beta T cells came from several hundred expanded graft clones.

The TCRbeta library incorporated unique molecular identifiers. One entry per CDR3 protein results from TCRdb running MiXCR on the PCR reads. The profile shows about 200,000 distinct CDR3 sequences, approximately 6.9% of them singletons. This clonotype was observed many times. Its antigen is currently unknown. The V gene's germline CDR1 is SGHDT and CDR2 YYEEEE. Trimming took 4 bases from V and 2 from J, leaving 4 bases between them. This CDR3 has 11 residues. The TCR sequence derives from a boy younger than 10 with acute lymphoblastic leukemia, due to receive a stem cell transplant. The chain has TRBV5-6 and TRBJ2-7; D uncertain. Here the sequenced sample was PBMCs, taken before TCRalphabeta/CD19-depleted stem cell transplant. CDR3 amino acids: CASSLTYEQYF. CDR3 DNA: TGTGCCAGCAGCCTAACCTACGAGCAGTACTTC.